A selection of T cell receptor beta chains follows, all from one sample in a study of blood T cell repertoires in COVID-19. Using immunoSEQ multiplex PCR, the repertoire was profiled, and TCRdb retains in-frame clones only, with some absent. The table includes 200,000 or so clones, roughly nine tenths detected once. The sequenced sample was PBMCs or T cells enriched from blood (not recorded which). The receptors originated from a woman between 18 and 29 years old in a cohort exposed to, infected with or recovered from COVID-19 (not recorded which). The CDR3 runs from the conserved cysteine through the conserved F or W. The D gene is left open where the match is weak. Clone size is not always given. Where it is, it says once, few, many or a class for expanded clones.

TRBV10-3,TRBJ1-2,-,-,TGTGCCACCGTCCTAAACTATGGCTACACCTTC,CATVLNYGYTF
TRBV5-6,TRBJ2-1,TRBD2,-,TGTGCCAGCAGCTTGAAAGGGACTAGCGGGAGTACCCCCTACAATGAGCAGTTCTTC,CASSLKGTSGSTPYNEQFF
TRBV6-5,TRBJ2-1,-,-,TGTGCCAGCAGGCCTAGCCCCTATAATGAGCAGTTCTTC,CASRPSPYNEQFF
TRBV15,TRBJ2-1,TRBD1,-,TGTGCCACCAGCAGAGGAGACAGGGCTGAGCAGTTCTTC,CATSRGDRAEQFF
TRBV19,TRBJ1-5,-,-,TGTGCCAGTAGTATGTTCCGGGACTATCAGCCCCAGCATTTT,CASSMFRDYQPQHF
TRBV7-9,TRBJ2-3,-,-,TGTGCCAGCAGCTTCGGCAGGGACACAGATACGCAGTATTTT,CASSFGRDTDTQYF
TRBV4-1,TRBJ2-2,-,-,TGCGCCAGCAGCCAAACAGCCGGGGAGCTGTTTTTT,CASSQTAGELFF
TRBV11-3,TRBJ2-2,TRBD2,-,TGTGCCAGCAGCTTGCGATGGAGCGGGAGCGGCGGGGAGCTGTTTTTT,CASSLRWSGSGGELFF
TRBV7-2,TRBJ2-3,-,-,TGTGCCAGCAGCTTAGGGTTAGCAGGCACAGATACGCAGTATTTT,CASSLGLAGTDTQYF
TRBV19,TRBJ1-6,TRBD1,-,TGTGCCAGTAGTCAGACGGGACAGGGTGTTTCACCCCTCCACTTT,CASSQTGQGVSPLHF
TRBV24-1,TRBJ1-5,-,-,TGTGCCACCAGTGATCCGGATCAGCCCCAGCATTTT,CATSDPDQPQHF
TRBV6-1,TRBJ1-2,-,-,TGTGCCAGCAGTGAACCTATTCTCTATGGCTACACCTTC,CASSEPILYGYTF
TRBV7-3,TRBJ2-1,-,-,TGTGCCAGCAGCTTAGAGGACTCCTACAATGAGCAGTTCTTC,CASSLEDSYNEQFF
TRBV6-5,TRBJ2-3,-,-,TGTGCCAGCAGTTACCAGGTCCGCACAGATACGCAGTATTTT,CASSYQVRTDTQYF
TRBV5-4,TRBJ2-7,-,-,TGTGCCAGCAGCTCCGGGACTCCGACCTACGAGCAGTACTTC,CASSSGTPTYEQYF
TRBV9,TRBJ1-6,TRBD1,-,TGTGCCAGCAGCCCATGGACAGGGGATAATTCACCCCTCCACTTT,CASSPWTGDNSPLHF
TRBV6-5,TRBJ1-1,-,-,TGTGCCAGCAGTCACGAGTACACTGAAGCTTTCTTT,CASSHEYTEAFF
TRBV27,TRBJ1-5,-,-,TGTGCCAGCAGTTCGATACAGGCCCTTAGCAATCAGCCCCAGCATTTT,CASSSIQALSNQPQHF
TRBV5-1,TRBJ1-1,-,-,TGCGCCAGCAGCCAGGGTTCAGGCACTGAAGCTTTCTTT,CASSQGSGTEAFF
TRBV6-5,TRBJ2-3,TRBD2,-,TGTGCCAGCAGGGGACTAGCGGGGGGCACAGATACGCAGTATTTT,CASRGLAGGTDTQYF
TRBV7-2,TRBJ2-7,TRBD1,few,TGTGCCAGCAGCTTCGGACAGGGTAGAGACGAGCAGTACTTC,CASSFGQGRDEQYF
TRBV7-3,TRBJ2-3,-,-,TGTGCCAGCAGCCAGCGGGCCCTACGGCAGGGAGATACGCAGTATTTT,CASSQRALRQGDTQYF
TRBV25-1,TRBJ2-5,TRBD2,once,TGTGCCAGCAGTGGCCGCGGGAGTCTAGAGGAGACCCAGTACTTC,CASSGRGSLEETQYF
TRBV14,TRBJ2-7,TRBD1,-,TGTGCCAGCAGCCAAGGGACAGGCGGAGCCTACGAGCAGTACTTC,CASSQGTGGAYEQYF
TRBV6-2/TRBV6-3,TRBJ2-7,TRBD1,-,TGTGCCAGCAGTTGGGGGACAGGGGTCCCCTACGAGCAGTACTTC,CASSWGTGVPYEQYF
TRBV7-3,TRBJ2-1,TRBD2,-,TGTGCCAGCAGCTTTCGACTAGCGGGAGGGCCCGATGAGCAGTTCTTC,CASSFRLAGGPDEQFF
TRBV7-3,TRBJ2-3,-,-,TGTGCCAGCAGCCAACGAGGGTTTGAGACAGATACGCAGTATTTT,CASSQRGFETDTQYF
TRBV30,TRBJ1-1,TRBD1,-,TGTGCCTGGGTGGGACAGTGGTACACTGAAGCTTTCTTT,CAWVGQWYTEAFF
TRBV5-1,TRBJ2-1,TRBD2,-,TGCGCCAGCAGCATCGGGACTAGCGGGAGGAATGAGCAGTTCTTC,CASSIGTSGRNEQFF
TRBV14,TRBJ2-5,TRBD1,-,TGTGCCAGCAGCCGCCAGACAGGGGGCGCGGGGACCCAGTACTTC,CASSRQTGGAGTQYF
TRBV4-1,TRBJ1-5,-,-,TGCGCCAGCAGCCAAGCGGGTGGGTGGGGCTCGAGCAATCAGCCCCAGCATTTT,CASSQAGGWGSSNQPQHF
TRBV27,TRBJ1-1,-,-,TGTGCCAGCGGCAGCGGAATGAACACTGAAGCTTTCTTT,CASGSGMNTEAFF
TRBV2,TRBJ2-2,TRBD2,-,TGTGCCAGCGGAACCGGGACTAGCGGATCCGGGGAGCTGTTTTTT,CASGTGTSGSGELFF
TRBV5-5,TRBJ1-1,-,-,TGTGCCAGCAGCCCCTCTGTGAACACTGAAGCTTTCTTT,CASSPSVNTEAFF
TRBV5-1,TRBJ2-2,-,-,TGCGCCAGCAGCTCGACAGGTTGGAGGACCGGGGAGCTGTTTTTT,CASSSTGWRTGELFF
TRBV7-2,TRBJ1-5,-,-,TGTGCCACTGGGGTGAGGGGCAATCAGCCCCAGCATTTT,CATGVRGNQPQHF